One T cell receptor (beta chain) is described in this entry. This sample stems from a study of blood T cell repertoires in COVID-19. Background on the study: The analysed material was cDNA or gDNA that came from T cells, B-cell-depleted T cells, or PBMCs.

Seattle's enrolled individuals joined amid active infection and were then monitored longitudinally. Original data processing: Counts of nucleated cells, estimated from reference gene primer amplification, were obtained. Profiled with immunoSEQ multiplex PCR; TCRdb holds only in-frame clones, not every one. V and J calls and clone size are as listed in that table; D and trimming were resolved from the DNA. The sample includes some 260,000 clones, about nine tenths of them seen just once. This sequence originates from a woman aged 30 to 39 with COVID-19, enrolled during active disease. The specimen was peripheral blood.

Here the CDR3 reads CASSQGRGTNYGYTF. Written as DNA, the CDR3 is TGTGCCAGCAGCCAAGGGAGGGGTACCAACTATGGCTACACCTTC. The chain employs TRBV14 and TRBJ1-2; tentatively, D is TRBD1 (5 bases). This CDR3 is 15 amino acids long. Trimming removed 1 base from V and 2 bases from J, with 11 bases in between. Germline V gene sequence: CDR1 SGHDN, CDR2 FVKESK.